Below, 28 T cell receptor beta chains from the same sample are listed, as sequenced in a study of beta chain features in type 1 diabetes. The study reverse transcribed the entire isolated RNA, so it sequenced expressed TCRB transcripts. Here immunoSEQ multiplex PCR was the method, and the copy in TCRdb shows in-frame clones only, minus some. Among 390,000 or so clones, approximately 15% were seen once, and the ten largest hold roughly 0.038%. The source material was naive CD4+ T cells from blood. Receptor source: a man younger than 45 in good health.

This clone was detected only a few times. This chain uses TRBV18 with TRBJ2-1; 11 bases align to TRBD1. CDR1 and CDR2 (germline): KGHSH, LQKENI. This CDR3 is built from 15 residues. V was clipped by 4 bases and J by 3 bases; unmatched bases: 2. The CDR3 coding sequence is TGTGCCAGCTCACAGGGGACAGGGGGCTACAATGAGCAGTTCTTC. Its translation is CASSQGTGGYNEQFF. The full variable domain, with the rest looked up from reference TRBV18 and TRBJ2-1, is NAGVMQNPRHLVRRRGQEARLRCSPMKGHSHVYWYRQLPEEGLKFMVYLQKENIIDESGMPKERFSAEFPKEGPSILRIQQVVRGDSAAYFCASSQGTGGYNEQFFGPGTRLTVL.

This clone was picked up a small number of times. V is TRBV16 and J is TRBJ1-2; no definite D call. CDR1 and CDR2 from the germline V gene are KGHSY and FQNENV. This CDR3 is 14 amino acids long. Trimming removed 1 base from V and 5 bases from J, with 11 bases in between. The CDR3 protein is CASSQLAGRYGYTF. CDR3 coding DNA: TGTGCCAGCAGCCAATTGGCAGGTCGATATGGCTACACCTTC.

There are a few counts of this clone. The V and J genes are TRBV4-3 and TRBJ1-5; D might be TRBD1 (6 bases). This CDR3 is 16 amino acids long. With 0 bases removed from V and 9 bases from J, the gap between germline ends came to 18 bases. Germline V gene lookup returns CDR1 LGHNA and CDR2 YSLEER. CDR3 nucleotides: TGCGCCAGCAGCCAAGATGTGGACAGTAGCTTTTGGCCCCAGCATTTT. Translation: CASSQDVDSSFWPQHF.

The rearrangement uses TRBV5-6 and TRBJ1-2; tentatively, D is TRBD1 (6 bases). V lost 2 bases and J 5 bases, leaving 13 bases between the germline ends. The CDR3 consists of 14 residues. Germline CDR1 and CDR2: SGHDT and YYEEEE. CDR3 in DNA: TGTGCCAGCAGCTTAAAGGACAGAGAGTATGGCTACACCTTC. As protein: CASSLKDREYGYTF.

In its sample, this clone was seen a few times. V gene TRBV5-5 combines with J gene TRBJ1-5; 9 positions match TRBD1. In germline, CDR1 is SGHKS, CDR2 YYEKEE (reference sequence). V shed 3 bases and J 9 bases; nucleotides not matched to a gene: 7. The CDR3 is 14 amino acids. Written as DNA, the CDR3 is TGTGCCAGCAGCTGGGGACAGGGACCTCCGCCCCAGCATTTT. Its translation is CASSWGQGPPPQHF.

The chain is built from TRBV7-9 and TRBJ1-2; D uncertain. Trimming pared 2 bases from V and 8 bases from J, leaving 15 bases between. This CDR3 region has 14 residues. Looked up from germline, CDR1 is SEHNR and CDR2 is FQNEAQ (reference sequence). The CDR3 DNA reads TGTGCCAGCAGCTTATCCCAAACCTCGCAAGGCTACACCTTC. Protein sequence: CASSLSQTSQGYTF.

This clone turned up a few times. The genes are TRBV29-1 and TRBJ1-3; no definite D call. Trimming took off 4 bases at V and 0 bases at J, with 7 bases between the two ends. CDR1 SQVTM and CDR2 ANQGSEA come from the germline V gene. The CDR3 covers 13 residues. In DNA, the CDR3 is TGCAGCGTTGGGTTGGCCTCTGGAAACACCATATATTTT. As protein: CSVGLASGNTIYF.

Only one count was recorded for this clone. The chain couples TRBV10-3 to TRBJ2-3; 7 bases are shared with TRBD2. CDR3 length: 15 amino acids. Per the germline V gene, CDR1 is ENHRY and CDR2 is SYGVKD. The V gene end was trimmed by 6 bases and the J gene end by 5 bases; junction bases not matched to a gene: 11. In DNA, the CDR3 is TGTGCCATCAGCCCGCGGGGGACCTCAGGAGATACGCAGTATTTT. It specifies CAISPRGTSGDTQYF.

This clone showed up just a few times. The chain employs TRBV4-3 and TRBJ2-1; 11 positions agree with TRBD2. Germline V gene lookup returns CDR1 LGHNA and CDR2 YSLEER. After removal of 4 bases from V and 4 bases from J, the junction contained 12 bases not matched to a gene. The CDR3 runs to 18 residues. CDR3 bases: TGCGCCAGCAGCCCTTCAGGAACTAGCGGGGGAGTATACAATGAGCAGTTCTTC. Protein sequence: CASSPSGTSGGVYNEQFF.

In its sample, this clone was seen a few times. This chain connects TRBV15 to TRBJ1-2; D unresolved. The V end lost 0 bases, the J end lost 9 bases, and 8 bases lay between the germline ends. The germline CDR1 and CDR2 sequences are LNHNV and YYDKDF (reference sequence). This CDR3 region has 12 residues. The CDR3 bases are TGTGCCACCAGCAGAGATACTGGAAGCTACACCTTC. It translates to CATSRDTGSYTF.

This chain links TRBV7-9 with TRBJ2-7; D gene unclear. This CDR3 comprises 13 residues. Trimming stripped 1 base from V and 3 bases from J, with 7 bases between. Germline V gene data show CDR1 as SEHNR and CDR2 as FQNEAQ (reference sequence). The CDR3 region is CASSLVGVYEQYV. CDR3 nucleotides: TGTGCCAGCAGCTTAGTTGGGGTCTACGAGCAGTACGTC.

As to this clone: Germline is not matched at one junction end, which may reflect a read error. The chain carries TRBV7-9 and TRBJ2-3; TRBD2 agrees at 9 bases. The CDR3 runs to 14 residues. Germline V gene sequence: CDR1 SEHNR, CDR2 FQNEAQ (reference sequence). The CDR3 bases are TGTGCCAGCAGCGTAGCGGGAGAGGGGGCTACGCAGTATTTT. Its protein product is CASSVAGEGATQYF. The variable domain in full, with the rest retrieved from reference TRBV7-9 and TRBJ2-3, is DTGVSQNPRHKITKRGQNVTFRCDPISEHNRLYWYRQTLGQGPEFLTYFQNEAQLEKSRLLSDRFSAERPKGSFSTLEIQRTEQGDSAMYLCASSVAGEGATQYFGPGTRLTVL.

The CDR3 DNA reads TGTGCCAGCAGCTTAAGTCTGTCACCTTCAAACGAGCAGTACTTC. It yields the protein CASSLSLSPSNEQYF. V gene TRBV7-9 combines with J gene TRBJ2-7; D is ambiguous. CDR1 is SEHNR, CDR2 FQNEAQ, per germline (reference sequence). This CDR3 region has 15 residues. The V end lost 2 bases, the J end lost 5 bases, and 16 bases lay between the germline ends. Variable domain in full (rest from reference TRBV7-9 and TRBJ2-7): DTGVSQNPRHKITKRGQNVTFRCDPISEHNRLYWYRQTLGQGPEFLTYFQNEAQLEKSRLLSDRFSAERPKGSFSTLEIQRTEQGDSAMYLCASSLSLSPSNEQYFGPGTRLTVT.

The table lists this clone with a few counts. The V gene is TRBV9, the J gene TRBJ2-1, with 11 bases aligning to TRBD2. Per the germline V gene, CDR1 is SGDLS and CDR2 is YYNGEE. Trimming at V came to 3 bases and at J to 3 bases, leaving 8 bases not matched to a gene. The CDR3 spans 17 residues. The CDR3 nucleotides read TGTGCCAGCAGCGCTTTCACTAGCGGGAGCTTCTACAATGAGCAGTTCTTC. Translation: CASSAFTSGSFYNEQFF.

This chain joins TRBV7-9 and TRBJ1-1; 10 bases map to TRBD1. Germline V CDR1 and CDR2: SEHNR, FQNEAQ (reference sequence). The CDR3 runs to 15 residues. V shed 2 bases and J 4 bases; nucleotides not matched to a gene: 4. The CDR3 is CASSLTGQGGTEAFF. In DNA, the CDR3 is TGTGCCAGCAGCTTAACCGGACAGGGGGGCACTGAAGCTTTCTTT.

This sequence joins TRBV6-6 and TRBJ2-5; 8 bases align to TRBD2. V was pared by 7 bases and J by 2 bases, with 9 bases of the junction left unmatched. CDR3 length: 15 residues. Per germline, CDR1 MNHNY and CDR2 SVGAGI (reference sequence). CDR3 region: CASTRSGIGQETQYF. In nucleotides, the CDR3 is TGTGCCAGCACCCGTAGCGGGATAGGACAAGAGACCCAGTACTTC.

V gene TRBV29-1 combines with J gene TRBJ2-1; 8 nucleotides agree with TRBD2. The CDR3 loop spans 16 amino acids. Germline V lookup: CDR1 SQVTM, CDR2 ANQGSEA. V trimming: 6 bases; J trimming: 1 base; junction bases outside the gene matches: 11. CDR3 sequence (DNA): TGCAGCGTAGAAAGCCCGGGACTAGGGTCCTACAATGAGCAGTTCTTC. Translation: CSVESPGLGSYNEQFF.

This clone occurred a few times. V and J are TRBV5-4 and TRBJ2-5; the D gene is possibly TRBD2 (6 bases). CDR1 is SGHNT, CDR2 YYREEE, per germline (reference sequence). The V and J ends lost 0 bases and 7 bases respectively, with 10 bases between them. This CDR3 comprises 13 residues. The CDR3 protein is CASSLGRDPTQYF. The CDR3 DNA sequence: TGTGCCAGCAGCTTGGGGAGGGACCCGACCCAGTACTTC.

The V call is TRBV4-3, the J call TRBJ1-1, with TRBD1 as a possible D gene (5 bases). The CDR3 has 14 residues. Trimming shortened V by 0 bases and J by 3 bases, and 8 bases separated the two germline ends. Germline CDR1 is LGHNA and CDR2 is YSLEER. The CDR3 sequence: CASSQDPGYTEAFF. The DNA of the CDR3 is TGCGCCAGCAGCCAAGATCCAGGGTACACTGAAGCTTTCTTT.

This sequence joins TRBV7-2 and TRBJ1-2; D uncertain. CDR1 and CDR2 from the germline V gene are SGHTA and FQGNSA. Trimming stripped 6 bases from V and 2 bases from J, with 19 bases between. The CDR3 is 16 amino acids. CDR3 in DNA: TGTGCCAGCAGTCCCAGTGGTACAAGAGGAAACTATGGCTACACCTTC. Translating gives CASSPSGTRGNYGYTF. The full variable domain, completed using reference TRBV7-2 and TRBJ1-2, is GAGVSQSPSNKVTEKGKDVELRCDPISGHTALYWYRQSLGQGLEFLIYFQGNSAPDKSGLPSDRFSAERTGGSVSTLTIQRTQQEDSAVYLCASSPSGTRGNYGYTFGSGTRLTVV.

This clone was counted between two and nine times. This chain joins TRBV27 and TRBJ2-7; no definite D call. Trimming removed 5 bases at V and 0 bases at J, with 14 bases between. The germline gives CDR1 MNHEY, CDR2 SMNVEV (reference sequence). This CDR3 region has 15 residues. CDR3 sequence reads: CASSPAVPSSYEQYF. The DNA for the CDR3 is TGTGCCAGCAGTCCCGCAGTGCCAAGCTCCTACGAGCAGTACTTC.

This clone was counted a few times. This chain joins TRBV4-1 and TRBJ2-3; weak D call: TRBD1 (5 bases). Germline V gene data show CDR1 as MGHRA and CDR2 as YSYEKL. The length of the CDR3 is 15 residues. With 1 base removed from V and 8 bases from J, the gap between germline ends came to 16 bases. CDR3 nucleotides: TGCGCCAGCAGCCAAGGCGCCCTCCAGGGTCCTACGCAGTATTTT. Its protein product is CASSQGALQGPTQYF.

Turning to this clone: Germline is not matched at one junction end, which may reflect a read error. The chain is built from TRBV7-9 and TRBJ1-4; tentative D call: TRBD1 (5 bases). The CDR3 totals 17 residues. The germline CDR1 and CDR2 sequences are SEHNR and FQNEAQ (reference sequence). The CDR3 here is CASSLVRRSDTSEKLFF. The CDR3 DNA is TGTGCCAGCAGCTTAGTTAGGAGGTCGGACACTAGTGAAAAACTGTTTTTT.

This clone was counted between two and nine times. This rearrangement joins TRBV6-6 to TRBJ2-7; the match to TRBD1 covers 7 bases. J gave up 5 bases and V 4 bases, and 11 bases lay outside the gene matches. The CDR3 spans 15 residues. Germline values: CDR1 MNHNY, CDR2 SVGAGI (reference sequence). In nucleotides, the CDR3 is TGTGCCAGCAGTTCCAAGAACCCAGGGGGACACGAGCAGTACGTC. Its protein product is CASSSKNPGGHEQYV.

This chain uses TRBV6-1 with TRBJ1-2; D gene unclear. This CDR3 comprises 15 residues. Per germline, CDR1 MNHNS and CDR2 SASEGT. V dropped 2 bases and J dropped 0 bases, with 10 bases sitting between them. The CDR3 DNA is TGTGCCAGCAGTGAAAGTACGGGCACTAACTATGGCTACACCTTC. Amino acid sequence: CASSESTGTNYGYTF.

The CDR3 is CASSPRRGVTEQYF. DNA of the CDR3: TGTGCCAGTAGCCCGAGGAGGGGGGTCACCGAGCAGTACTTC. V is TRBV19 and J is TRBJ2-7; D tentatively fits TRBD1 or TRBD2 (6 bases each). This CDR3 region has 14 residues. V was trimmed by 6 bases and J by 6 bases, leaving 18 bases between them. CDR1 LNHDA and CDR2 SQIVND come from the germline V gene (reference sequence).

This clone was detected a few times. The chain uses TRBV7-9 and TRBJ1-6, with 7 positions matching TRBD1. Germline-derived CDR1 and CDR2 are SEHNR and FQNEAQ (reference sequence). The CDR3 covers 12 residues. V was pared by 3 bases and J by 19 bases, with 9 bases of the junction left unmatched. CDR3 DNA: TGTGCCAGCAGCTTGATAACAGGGGTTTGGCACTTT. It translates to CASSLITGVWHF.

This clone has just a few counts. The V and J genes are TRBV2 and TRBJ2-5; D ambiguous. Per germline, CDR1 SNHLY and CDR2 FYNNEI. Trimming cost V 2 bases and J 4 bases, with 11 bases left between them. This CDR3 is 14 amino acids long. CDR3 nucleotide sequence: TGTGCCAGCAGTGAATCCCTTGTGGCAGAGACCCAGTACTTC. Translating gives CASSESLVAETQYF.